The sequence of this T cell receptor (beta chain) was determined in a study of pediatric ulcerative colitis. Comments on this clone: Its antigen is still unknown.

General study points: No controls had the two rectal clonotypes shared by ulcerative colitis patients.

The survey-level immunoSEQ assay was used. The protocol was immunoSEQ multiplex PCR, while the TCRdb copy is restricted to in-frame clones and leaves out a portion. This sample carries about 64,000 clones, less than 90% of them seen once, and the ten largest clones take around 3.6%. This CDR3 comprises 13 residues. Trimming pared 2 bases from V and 0 bases from J, leaving 7 bases between. Germline CDR1 and CDR2: GTSNPN and SVGIG (reference sequence). The V call is TRBV30, the J call TRBJ1-1; perhaps TRBD1 as D (5 bases). The sequenced sample consisted of blood. The source of this sequence is a boy under 18 with severe ulcerative colitis. DNA of the CDR3: TGTGCCTGGAGTAGACAGTTGAACACTGAAGCTTTCTTT. Translated, it gives CAWSRQLNTEAFF. Full variable domain (remainder filled in from reference TRBV30 and TRBJ1-1): SQTIHQWPATLVQPVGSPLSLECTVEGTSNPNLYWYRQAAGRGLQLLFYSVGIGQISSEVPQNLSASRPQDRQFILSSKKLLLSDSGFYLCAWSRQLNTEAFFGQGTRLTVV.